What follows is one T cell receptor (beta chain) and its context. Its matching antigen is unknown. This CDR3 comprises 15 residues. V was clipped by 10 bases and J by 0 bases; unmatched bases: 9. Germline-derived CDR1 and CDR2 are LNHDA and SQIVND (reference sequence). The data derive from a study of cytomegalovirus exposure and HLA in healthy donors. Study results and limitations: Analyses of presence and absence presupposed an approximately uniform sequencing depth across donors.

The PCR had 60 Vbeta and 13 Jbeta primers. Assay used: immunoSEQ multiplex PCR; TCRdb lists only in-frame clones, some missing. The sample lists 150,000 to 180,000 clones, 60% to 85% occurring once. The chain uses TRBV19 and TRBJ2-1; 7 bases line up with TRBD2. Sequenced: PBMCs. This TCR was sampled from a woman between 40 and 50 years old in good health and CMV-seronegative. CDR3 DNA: TGTGCCACCAAAAGAGCGGGGAGCTCCTACAATGAGCAGTTCTTC. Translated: CATKRAGSSYNEQFF. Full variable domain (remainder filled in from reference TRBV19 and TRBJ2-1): DGGITQSPKYLFRKEGQNVTLSCEQNLNHDAMYWYRQDPGQGLRLIYYSQIVNDFQKGDIAEGYSVSREKKESFPLTVTSAQKNPTAFYLCATKRAGSSYNEQFFGPGTRLTVL.